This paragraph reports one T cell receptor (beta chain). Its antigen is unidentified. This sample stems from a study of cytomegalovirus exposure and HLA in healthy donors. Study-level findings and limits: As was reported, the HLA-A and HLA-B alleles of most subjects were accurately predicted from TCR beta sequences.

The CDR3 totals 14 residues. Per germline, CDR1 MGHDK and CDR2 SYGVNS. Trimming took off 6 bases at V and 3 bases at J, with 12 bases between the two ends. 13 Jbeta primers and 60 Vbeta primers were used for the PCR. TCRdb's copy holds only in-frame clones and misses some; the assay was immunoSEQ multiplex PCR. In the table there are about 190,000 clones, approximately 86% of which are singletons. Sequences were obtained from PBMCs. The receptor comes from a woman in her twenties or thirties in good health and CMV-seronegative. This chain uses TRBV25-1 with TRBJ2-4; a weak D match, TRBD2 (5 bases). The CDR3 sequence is CASRDAGLKNIQYF. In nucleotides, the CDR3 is TGTGCCAGCAGGGACGCGGGTCTCAAAAACATTCAGTACTTC.